This TCR beta chain was retrieved from a study of cytomegalovirus exposure and HLA in healthy donors. Researchers ran the PCR with 60 Vbeta and 13 Jbeta primers. Assay: immunoSEQ multiplex PCR; the TCRdb copy retains only in-frame clones and omits some. Listed are some 200,000 clones; roughly 6.7% falls within the top ten. The CDR3 runs to 13 residues. Germline V gene lookup returns CDR1 SEHNR and CDR2 FQNEAQ (reference sequence). About this clone: Its specificity is not known. Compared with germline, one end of the junction differs, possibly owing to a read error. The same CDR3 is also encoded by other DNA sequences in this sample.

General study points: Accurate prediction of HLA-A and HLA-B alleles (for most subjects) was reportedly achieved from TCR beta sequences.

The TCR comes from a man between 25 and 39 years old in good health and CMV-seronegative. The sequencing input was PBMCs. The rearrangement uses TRBV7-9 and TRBJ1-6; 8 nucleotides align to TRBD1. The CDR3 DNA reads TGTGCCAGCGAAGGGACAGGATTTTCACCCCTACACTTT. Its translation is CASEGTGFSPLHF.